This T cell receptor (beta chain) was profiled in a study of PD-L1 blockade in urothelial cancer. Study information: At 6 weeks and at 3 weeks (second dose) after treatment start, blood was analyzed. Blood yielded a median of approximately 130,000 T cells per sample.

With 4 bases removed from V and 4 bases from J, the gap between germline ends came to 20 bases. This CDR3 has 17 residues. Germline CDR1 is SEHNR and CDR2 is FQNEAQ (reference sequence). Study-wide points: A pretreatment blood TCR clonality that fell below the median predicted better progression-free and overall survival.

TCRdb keeps only in-frame clones here, not all; method: immunoSEQ multiplex PCR. Of around 49,000 clones in the sample, approximately 90% are singletons; the top ten hold less than 2.5%. This clone appeared once. Antigen specificity is unknown. The time point was: peripheral blood 6 weeks after treatment start. This specimen was PBMCs, taken around atezolizumab (anti-PD-L1) treatment. The origin of this receptor is a man aged 55 to 69 with urothelial cancer. The chain employs TRBV7-9 and TRBJ1-3, with a weak D call TRBD1 (5 bases). This chain's CDR3 is CASSWNLAGSSGNTIYF. The CDR3 DNA reads as TGTGCCAGCAGCTGGAACTTGGCAGGGTCTTCGGGAAACACCATATATTTT.